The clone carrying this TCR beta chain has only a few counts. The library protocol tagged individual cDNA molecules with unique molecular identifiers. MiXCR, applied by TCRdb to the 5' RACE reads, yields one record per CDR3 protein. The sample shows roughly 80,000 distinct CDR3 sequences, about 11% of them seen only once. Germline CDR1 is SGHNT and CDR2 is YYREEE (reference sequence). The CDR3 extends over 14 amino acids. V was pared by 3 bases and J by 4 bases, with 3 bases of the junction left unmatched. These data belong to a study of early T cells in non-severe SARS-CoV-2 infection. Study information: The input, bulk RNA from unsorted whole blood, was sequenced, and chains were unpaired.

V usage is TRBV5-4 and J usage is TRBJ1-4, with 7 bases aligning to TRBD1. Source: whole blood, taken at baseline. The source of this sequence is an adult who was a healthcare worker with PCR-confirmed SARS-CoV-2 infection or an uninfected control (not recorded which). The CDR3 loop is CASSSGTVNEKLFF. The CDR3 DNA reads TGTGCCAGCAGCTCCGGGACAGTTAATGAAAAACTGTTTTTT.